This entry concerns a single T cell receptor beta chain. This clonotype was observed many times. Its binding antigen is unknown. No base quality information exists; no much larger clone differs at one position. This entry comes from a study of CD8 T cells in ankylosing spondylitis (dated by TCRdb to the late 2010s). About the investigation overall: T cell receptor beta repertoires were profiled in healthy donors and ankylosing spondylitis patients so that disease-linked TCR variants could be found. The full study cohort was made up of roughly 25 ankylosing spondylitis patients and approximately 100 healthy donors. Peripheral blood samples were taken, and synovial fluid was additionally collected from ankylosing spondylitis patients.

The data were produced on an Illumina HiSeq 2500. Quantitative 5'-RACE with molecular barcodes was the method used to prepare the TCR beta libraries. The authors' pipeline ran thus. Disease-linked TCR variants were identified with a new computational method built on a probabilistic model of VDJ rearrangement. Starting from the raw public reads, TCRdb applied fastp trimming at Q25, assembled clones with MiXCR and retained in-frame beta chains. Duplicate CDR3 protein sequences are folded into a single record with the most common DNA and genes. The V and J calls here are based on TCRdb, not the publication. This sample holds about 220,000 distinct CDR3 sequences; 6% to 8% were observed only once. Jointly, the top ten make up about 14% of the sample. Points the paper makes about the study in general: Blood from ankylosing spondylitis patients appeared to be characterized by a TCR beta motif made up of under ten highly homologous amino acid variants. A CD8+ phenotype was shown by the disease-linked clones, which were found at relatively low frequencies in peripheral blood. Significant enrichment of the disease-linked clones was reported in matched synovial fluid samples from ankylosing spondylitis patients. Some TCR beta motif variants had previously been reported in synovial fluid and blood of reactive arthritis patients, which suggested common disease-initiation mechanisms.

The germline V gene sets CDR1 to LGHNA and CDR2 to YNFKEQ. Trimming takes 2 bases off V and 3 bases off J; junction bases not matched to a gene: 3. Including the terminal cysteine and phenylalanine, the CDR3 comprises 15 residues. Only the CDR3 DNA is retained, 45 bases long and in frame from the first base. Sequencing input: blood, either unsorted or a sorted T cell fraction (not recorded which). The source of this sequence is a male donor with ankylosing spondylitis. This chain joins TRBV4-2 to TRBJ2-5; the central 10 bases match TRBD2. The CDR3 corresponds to CASSQFLAGEETQYF. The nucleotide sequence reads TGTGCCAGCAGCCAATTCCTAGCGGGGGAAGAGACCCAGTACTTC.